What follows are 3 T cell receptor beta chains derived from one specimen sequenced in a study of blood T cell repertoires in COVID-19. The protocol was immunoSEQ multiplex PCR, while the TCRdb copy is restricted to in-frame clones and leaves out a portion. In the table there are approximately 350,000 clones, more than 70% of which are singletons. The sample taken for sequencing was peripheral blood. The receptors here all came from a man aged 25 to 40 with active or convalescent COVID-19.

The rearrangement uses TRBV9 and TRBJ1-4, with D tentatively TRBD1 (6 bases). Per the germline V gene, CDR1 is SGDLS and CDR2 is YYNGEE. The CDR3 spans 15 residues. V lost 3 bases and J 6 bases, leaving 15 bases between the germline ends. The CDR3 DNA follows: TGTGCCAGCAGCGGAGGGGACCAGGGGTATGAAAAACTGTTTTTT. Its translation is CASSGGDQGYEKLFF. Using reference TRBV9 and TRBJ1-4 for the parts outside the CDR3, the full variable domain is DSGVTQTPKHLITATGQRVTLRCSPRSGDLSVYWYQQSLDQGLQFLIQYYNGEERAKGNILERFSAQQFPDLHSELNLSSLELGDSALYFCASSGGDQGYEKLFFGSGTQLSVL.

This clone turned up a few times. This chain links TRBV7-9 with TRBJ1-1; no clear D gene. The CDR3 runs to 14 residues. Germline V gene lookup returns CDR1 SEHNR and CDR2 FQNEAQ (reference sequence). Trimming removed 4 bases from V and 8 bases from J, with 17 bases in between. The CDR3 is CASSYQNGRGEAFF. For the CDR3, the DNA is TGTGCCAGCAGCTACCAGAACGGGCGCGGGGAAGCTTTCTTT.

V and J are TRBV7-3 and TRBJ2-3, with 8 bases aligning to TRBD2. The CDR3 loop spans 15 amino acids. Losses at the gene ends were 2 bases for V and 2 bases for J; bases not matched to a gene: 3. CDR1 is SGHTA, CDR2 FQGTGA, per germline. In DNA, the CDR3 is TGTGCCAGCAGCTTAGGGACTAGAGTCACAGATACGCAGTATTTT. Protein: CASSLGTRVTDTQYF.